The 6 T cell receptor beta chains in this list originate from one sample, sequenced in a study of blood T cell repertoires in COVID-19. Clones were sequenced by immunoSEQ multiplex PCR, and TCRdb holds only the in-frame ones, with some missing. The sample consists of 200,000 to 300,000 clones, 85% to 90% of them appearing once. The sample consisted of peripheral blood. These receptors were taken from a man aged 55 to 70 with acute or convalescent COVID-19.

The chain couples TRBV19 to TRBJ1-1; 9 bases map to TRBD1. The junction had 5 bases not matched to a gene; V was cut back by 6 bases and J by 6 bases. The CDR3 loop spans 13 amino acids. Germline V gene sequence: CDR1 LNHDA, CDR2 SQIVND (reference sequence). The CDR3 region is CASSRDREAEAFF. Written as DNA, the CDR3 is TGTGCCAGTAGCAGGGACAGGGAGGCTGAAGCTTTCTTT. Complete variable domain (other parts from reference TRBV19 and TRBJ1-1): DGGITQSPKYLFRKEGQNVTLSCEQNLNHDAMYWYRQDPGQGLRLIYYSQIVNDFQKGDIAEGYSVSREKKESFPLTVTSAQKNPTAFYLCASSRDREAEAFFGQGTRLTVV.

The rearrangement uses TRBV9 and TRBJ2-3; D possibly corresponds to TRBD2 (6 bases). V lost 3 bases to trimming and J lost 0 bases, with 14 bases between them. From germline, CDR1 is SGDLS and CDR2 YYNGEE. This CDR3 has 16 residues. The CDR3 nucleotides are TGTGCCAGCAGCGCCTATCCCGGGACTAGCACAGATACGCAGTATTTT. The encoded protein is CASSAYPGTSTDTQYF.

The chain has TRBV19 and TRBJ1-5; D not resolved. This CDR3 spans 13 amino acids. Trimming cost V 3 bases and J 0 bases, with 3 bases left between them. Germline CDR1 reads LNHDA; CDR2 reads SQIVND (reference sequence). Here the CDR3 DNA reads TGTGCCAGTAGTATTAGTAGCAATCAGCCCCAGCATTTT. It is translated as CASSISSNQPQHF.

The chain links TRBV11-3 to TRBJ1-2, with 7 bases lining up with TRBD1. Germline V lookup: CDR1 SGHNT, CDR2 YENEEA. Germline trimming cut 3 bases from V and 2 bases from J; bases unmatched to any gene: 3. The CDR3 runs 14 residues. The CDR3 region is CASSFRQGNYGYTF. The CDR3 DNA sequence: TGTGCCAGCAGCTTCAGACAGGGCAACTATGGCTACACCTTC. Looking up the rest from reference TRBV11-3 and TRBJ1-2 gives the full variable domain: EAGVVQSPRYKIIEKKQPVAFWCNPISGHNTLYWYLQNLGQGPELLIRYENEEAVDDSQLPKDRFSAERLKGVDSTLKIQPAELGDSAVYLCASSFRQGNYGYTFGSGTRLTVV.

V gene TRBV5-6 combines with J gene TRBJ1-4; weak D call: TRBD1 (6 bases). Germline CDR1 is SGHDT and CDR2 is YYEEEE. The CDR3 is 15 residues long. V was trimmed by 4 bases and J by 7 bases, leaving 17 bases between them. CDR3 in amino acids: CASSHRVPRGEKLFF. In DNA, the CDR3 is TGTGCCAGCAGCCACAGGGTTCCTAGGGGTGAAAAACTGTTTTTT.

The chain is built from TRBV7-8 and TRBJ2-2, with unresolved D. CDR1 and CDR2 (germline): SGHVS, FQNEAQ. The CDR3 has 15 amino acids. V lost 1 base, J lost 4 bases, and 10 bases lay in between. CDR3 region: CASSLGQALTGELFF. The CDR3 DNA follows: TGTGCCAGCAGCTTAGGGCAGGCCCTCACCGGGGAGCTGTTTTTT.